These 24 T cell receptor beta chains were all obtained from the same sample, sequenced in a study of T-cell reconstitution after alpha-beta-depleted transplantation in children. Unique molecular identifiers were incorporated into the prepared TCRbeta library. TCRdb analysed the PCR reads with MiXCR anew, one entry per CDR3 protein. This sample has about 980,000 distinct CDR3 sequences, with about 29% found just once. Sample: PBMCs, mostly from graft donor cells, taken 360 days after TCRalphabeta/CD19-depleted stem cell transplant. These receptors came from a boy in the first two years of life who had a stem cell transplant for SCID, so the T cells may come from the graft donor.

The V and J genes are TRBV5-6 and TRBJ2-5; TRBD1 matches at 9 bases. Per the germline V gene, CDR1 is SGHDT and CDR2 is YYEEEE. The CDR3 is 15 residues long. V was pared by 4 bases and J by 4 bases, with 8 bases of the junction left unmatched. In DNA form, the CDR3 reads TGTGCCAGCAGCCCCGGACAGGGGATCGGAGAGACCCAGTACTTC. Its protein product is CASSPGQGIGETQYF.

This clonotype was observed a handful of times. This chain uses TRBV7-8 with TRBJ2-1, with 9 bases fitting TRBD2. CDR1 is SGHVS and CDR2 is FQNEAQ in the germline V gene. After removal of 0 bases from V and 8 bases from J, the junction contained 8 bases not matched to a gene. The CDR3 length is 16 residues. Here the CDR3 reads CASSLARSGGWDEQFF. The CDR3 nucleotides read TGTGCCAGCAGCTTAGCGCGGAGCGGGGGGTGGGATGAGCAGTTCTTC.

This chain uses TRBV28 with TRBJ2-3; D might be TRBD2 (6 bases). Germline lookup yields CDR1 MDHEN and CDR2 SYDVKM. The germline V and J ends were trimmed by 10 bases and 0 bases, with 11 bases remaining between them. The CDR3 consists of 13 residues. DNA of the CDR3: TGTGCCATCGGACGGGGGAGCACAGATACGCAGTATTTT. It is translated as CAIGRGSTDTQYF.

This clonotype has just a few counts. The chain combines TRBV28 with TRBJ1-1, with D possibly TRBD1 on 5 matching bases. Trimming stripped 1 base from V and 0 bases from J, with 15 bases between. The CDR3 sequence is 17 residues long. Germline loops: CDR1 MDHEN, CDR2 SYDVKM. The CDR3 is CASSLLVRVPMNTEAFF. CDR3 sequence (DNA): TGTGCCAGCAGTTTATTGGTCAGGGTCCCGATGAACACTGAAGCTTTCTTT.

The chain joins TRBV29-1 to TRBJ2-1; perhaps TRBD2 as D (7 bases). Trimming stripped 4 bases from V and 0 bases from J, with 16 bases between. CDR1 SQVTM and CDR2 ANQGSEA come from the germline V gene. This CDR3 comprises 16 residues. The DNA of the CDR3 is TGCAGCGTTGTTGGAGGGGGGGGGAGCTCCTACAATGAGCAGTTCTTC. Protein product: CSVVGGGGSSYNEQFF.

The J gene is TRBJ1-3, the V gene TRBV7-2; 8 bases are shared with TRBD1. Germline lookup yields CDR1 SGHTA and CDR2 FQGNSA. The CDR3 is 15 residues long. V lost 5 bases to trimming and J lost 0 bases; unmatched junction nucleotides: 3. Written as DNA, the CDR3 is TGTGCCAGCAGCGCGGACAGGGCCTCTGGAAACACCATATATTTT. Translated: CASSADRASGNTIYF. The entire variable domain, with the rest obtained from reference TRBV7-2 and TRBJ1-3, is as follows: GAGVSQSPSNKVTEKGKDVELRCDPISGHTALYWYRQSLGQGLEFLIYFQGNSAPDKSGLPSDRFSAERTGGSVSTLTIQRTQQEDSAVYLCASSADRASGNTIYFGEGSWLTVV.

The V gene is TRBV19, the J gene TRBJ2-1; maybe TRBD2 (6 bases). Germline lookup yields CDR1 LNHDA and CDR2 SQIVND (reference sequence). CDR3 length equals 14 residues. V lost 6 bases to trimming and J lost 4 bases, with 13 bases between them. The chain's CDR3 is CASRRGAPYNEQFF. The DNA for the CDR3 is TGTGCCAGTAGGCGCGGGGCCCCTTACAATGAGCAGTTCTTC.

The chain has TRBV2 and TRBJ2-1, with TRBD1 as a possible D gene (6 bases). The CDR3 has 14 amino acids. V was clipped by 7 bases and J by 4 bases, with 14 bases between them. Germline V gene sequence: CDR1 SNHLY, CDR2 FYNNEI. The CDR3 sequence: CASKGGRTYNEQFF. The DNA for the CDR3 is TGTGCCAGCAAAGGGGGTCGTACGTACAATGAGCAGTTCTTC.

This clonotype was observed a few times. Its ends do not fully match the called genes, so a read error is possible. V gene TRBV20-1 combines with J gene TRBJ2-7; 8 bases are a match to TRBD2. This CDR3 is 14 amino acids long. Germline values: CDR1 DFQATT, CDR2 SNEGSKA (reference sequence). In DNA, the CDR3 is TGCAGTCCTAGGCCGGGGGGGATCCCCTACGAGCAGTACTTC. This translates into CSPRPGGIPYEQYF.

This clonotype was recorded a few times. V usage is TRBV25-1 and J usage is TRBJ1-4; the D is unclear. CDR3 length: 15 amino acids. Germline loops: CDR1 MGHDK, CDR2 SYGVNS. Deletions cut 7 bases from V and 8 bases from J, with 20 bases between. This CDR3 is CASTSPGEGGEKLFF. As DNA, the CDR3 is TGTGCCAGCACCTCGCCTGGGGAAGGTGGGGAAAAACTGTTTTTT.

In this sample, this clonotype turned up a few times. The chain is built from TRBV28 and TRBJ2-5; 7 nucleotides align to TRBD1. From germline, CDR1 is MDHEN and CDR2 SYDVKM. With 4 bases clipped from V and 2 bases from J, the junction kept 4 bases outside the gene matches. The CDR3 runs to 14 residues. The CDR3 coding sequence is TGTGCCAGCAGTTCAAGCAGGGGGCAAGAGACCCAGTACTTC. Translating gives CASSSSRGQETQYF.

This clonotype was observed a handful of times. The chain has TRBV5-4 and TRBJ1-4; the D gene is possibly TRBD1 (6 bases). The germline CDR1 and CDR2 sequences are SGHNT and YYREEE (reference sequence). CDR3 size: 16 residues. Trimming left V 4 bases short and J 7 bases short, with 20 bases between. The CDR3 coding sequence is TGTGCCAGCAGCCCAGGGTCAGGGGTTAGTGGTGAAAAACTGTTTTTT. Translated, it gives CASSPGSGVSGEKLFF. Full variable domain (outside the CDR3, taken from reference TRBV5-4 and TRBJ1-4): ETGVTQSPTHLIKTRGQQVTLRCSSQSGHNTVSWYQQALGQGPQFIFQYYREEENGRGNFPPRFSGLQFPNYSSELNVNALELDDSALYLCASSPGSGVSGEKLFFGSGTQLSVL.

The chain joins TRBV5-1 to TRBJ2-7, with D possibly called TRBD1 or TRBD2 (5 bases each). Per germline, CDR1 SGHRS and CDR2 YFSETQ. This CDR3 region has 15 residues. Between the trimmed V and J ends, which lost 0 bases and 7 bases, there was a span of 17 bases. The CDR3: CASSLGPGTPVEQYF. CDR3 in DNA: TGCGCCAGCAGCTTGGGGCCAGGGACCCCGGTGGAGCAGTACTTC.

The rearrangement uses TRBV3-1 and TRBJ2-7; 7 bases are shared with TRBD1. Trimming cost V 4 bases and J 0 bases; bases outside gene matches: 9. Germline CDR1 reads LGHDT; CDR2 reads YNNKEL (reference sequence). CDR3 size: 16 residues. CDR3 loop: CASSLTSGQNSYEQYF. The CDR3 DNA reads as TGTGCCAGCAGCCTTACCTCGGGACAGAACTCCTACGAGCAGTACTTC.

This clonotype has just a few counts. The chain is built from TRBV7-8 and TRBJ2-3; D ambiguous. The CDR3 runs 11 residues. V was cut by 2 bases and J by 6 bases, with 3 bases left in between. Germline CDR1 SGHVS, CDR2 FQNEAQ. CDR3 DNA: TGTGCCAGCAGCTTATGGGATACGCAGTATTTT. Its protein product is CASSLWDTQYF. The whole variable domain, filled in from reference TRBV7-8 and TRBJ2-3, reads GAGVSQSPRYKVAKRGQDVALRCDPISGHVSLFWYQQALGQGPEFLTYFQNEAQLDKSGLPSDRFFAERPEGSVSTLKIQRTQQEDSAVYLCASSLWDTQYFGPGTRLTVL.

A few counts support this clonotype. V usage is TRBV11-2 and J usage is TRBJ2-2; D gene ambiguous. This CDR3 comprises 17 residues. Looked up from germline, CDR1 is SGHAT and CDR2 is FQNNGV. Trimming pared 5 bases from V and 6 bases from J, leaving 22 bases between. The CDR3 spells CASSPKVRSRISGELFF. Written as DNA, the CDR3 is TGTGCCAGCAGCCCCAAGGTCCGGTCGCGAATTTCCGGGGAGCTGTTTTTT. Complete variable domain (other parts from reference TRBV11-2 and TRBJ2-2): EAGVAQSPRYKIIEKRQSVAFWCNPISGHATLYWYQQILGQGPKLLIQFQNNGVVDDSQLPKDRFSAERLKGVDSTLKIQPAKLEDSAVYLCASSPKVRSRISGELFFGEGSRLTVL.

The chain employs TRBV28 and TRBJ2-7; 8 positions match TRBD1. The germline V gene has CDR1 MDHEN and CDR2 SYDVKM. The junction had 9 bases not matched to a gene; V was cut back by 6 bases and J by 5 bases. This CDR3 has 14 amino acids. The CDR3 DNA sequence: TGTGCCAGCAGCCGCAGACAGGGGTTTGACGAGCAGTACTTC. It specifies CASSRRQGFDEQYF.

The rearrangement joins TRBV7-4 to TRBJ2-7; 10 bases agree with TRBD1. This CDR3 is built from 16 residues. V dropped 2 bases and J dropped 1; count of bases not matched to a gene: 5. Germline loops: CDR1 SGHVT, CDR2 SQSDAQ. CDR3 sequence (DNA): TGTGCCAGCAGCTTAAGTCTGGACAGGGGGTCCTACGAGCAGTACTTC. Amino acid sequence: CASSLSLDRGSYEQYF.

The chain uses TRBV7-6 and TRBJ2-1; D ambiguous. Trimming took off 1 base at V and 4 bases at J, with 17 bases between the two ends. This CDR3 has 17 amino acids. Germline V gene sequence: CDR1 SGHVS, CDR2 FNYEAQ. DNA of the CDR3: TGTGCCAGCAGCTTAGTACCTCGAGCGACCTTTTACAATGAGCAGTTCTTC. This codes for CASSLVPRATFYNEQFF.

This CDR3 reads CASSLVTGETQYF. The CDR3 DNA sequence: TGCGCCAGCAGCTTGGTAACTGGGGAGACCCAGTACTTC. V gene TRBV5-1 combines with J gene TRBJ2-5; D call uncertain. Germline CDR1 and CDR2: SGHRS and YFSETQ. The CDR3 sequence is 13 residues long. V shed 0 bases and J shed 5 bases, with 8 bases lying between them.

The genes are TRBV12-3 or TRBV12-4 and TRBJ2-7; the D gene is possibly TRBD2 (7 bases). V lost 4 bases, J lost 3 bases, and 16 bases lay in between. This CDR3 spans 15 amino acids. This chain's CDR3 is CASSSTWGGDYEQYF. The CDR3 bases are TGTGCCAGCAGTTCCACCTGGGGGGGCGACTACGAGCAGTACTTC.

The chain couples TRBV7-9 to TRBJ2-7, with D perhaps matching TRBD2 (6 bases). V lost 2 bases and J 5 bases, leaving 16 bases between the germline ends. Germline CDR1 and CDR2: SEHNR and FQNEAQ (reference sequence). The CDR3 covers 15 residues. The CDR3 loop reads CASSLSAGIGDEQYF. As DNA, the CDR3 is TGTGCCAGCAGCTTATCCGCGGGGATAGGGGACGAGCAGTACTTC.

This clonotype has more than one count but fewer than ten. This chain uses TRBV7-2 with TRBJ2-1; TRBD2 aligns across 11 bases. The length of the CDR3 is 16 residues. Losses at the gene ends were 5 bases for V and 3 bases for J; bases not matched to a gene: 6. Germline V gene data show CDR1 as SGHTA and CDR2 as FQGNSA. CDR3 sequence (DNA): TGTGCCAGCAGCCATGTCGGACTAGCGGGCTACAATGAGCAGTTCTTC. The encoded protein is CASSHVGLAGYNEQFF.

J is TRBJ1-5 and V is TRBV12-3 or TRBV12-4; no firm D call. The V and J ends lost 5 bases and 6 bases respectively, with 11 bases between them. CDR3 length: 13 amino acids. CDR3 nucleotides: TGTGCCAGCAGTGCCGGGAAGTCTCAGCCCCAGCATTTT. Its protein product is CASSAGKSQPQHF.